The clone carrying this T cell receptor (beta chain) was detected ten times or more. Its specificity is unknown. A universal primer site was created by template switching, with the cDNA bearing unique molecular identifiers. MiXCR, run by TCRdb on the 5' RACE reads, gives a single entry per CDR3 protein. The data contain more than 400,000 distinct CDR3 sequences, approximately 16% of them seen just once; the ten biggest clones take up around 0.48%. Everyone who gave samples was a healthy Caucasian. Trimming shortened V by 2 bases and J by 5 bases, and 6 bases separated the two germline ends. The CDR3 extends over 12 amino acids. The V gene's germline CDR1 is ENHRY and CDR2 SYGVKD. This specimen belongs to a study of identical twins. Study-wide points: Researchers reported weaker excess twin sharing in beta out-of-frame sequences. The conclusions drew on cross-sectional statistical analysis instead of tracking the same donors.

Separately, the same data were catalogued under a study of yellow fever vaccine responses in identical twins.

The sequenced sample was CD4+ T cells sorted from blood. The origin of this receptor is a young woman in good health. The J gene is TRBJ2-5, the V gene TRBV10-3; D is perhaps TRBD2 (5 bases). The CDR3 protein is CAISEREETQYF. CDR3 in DNA: TGTGCCATCAGTGAGAGGGAGGAGACCCAGTACTTC.